This TCR beta chain was recorded in a study of blood T cell repertoires in COVID-19. Study-wide background: Researchers got acute and convalescent COVID-19 samples from the United States, Italy and Spain.

Participant age was roughly 18 to 89 years, and participants resided in 25 or so US areas. Membership in each cohort depended on participant-reported clinical history. Original processing methods: Amplification with reference gene primers provided the estimates of nucleated cell counts. Clones were read by immunoSEQ multiplex PCR, and TCRdb kept only the in-frame ones, dropping some. For V, J and clone size, that table is used; D and trimming come from the DNA. The data contain a few hundred thousand clones, roughly 90% of them singletons. Trimming removed 7 bases at V and 4 bases at J, with 19 bases between. From germline, CDR1 is LNHDA and CDR2 SQIVND (reference sequence). There are 15 residues in the CDR3. This clone was detected only a few times.

The V and J genes are TRBV19 and TRBJ1-2, with D possibly TRBD1 on 5 matching bases. Sequenced: PBMCs or T cells enriched from blood (not recorded which). This TCR was sampled from a woman aged 18-30 years with acute COVID-19. The CDR3 sequence: CASTKIPGFGYGYTF. DNA of the CDR3: TGTGCCAGTACCAAAATCCCAGGGTTTGGCTATGGCTACACCTTC. Based on the CDR3 plus reference TRBV19 and TRBJ1-2, the full variable domain is DGGITQSPKYLFRKEGQNVTLSCEQNLNHDAMYWYRQDPGQGLRLIYYSQIVNDFQKGDIAEGYSVSREKKESFPLTVTSAQKNPTAFYLCASTKIPGFGYGYTFGSGTRLTVV.